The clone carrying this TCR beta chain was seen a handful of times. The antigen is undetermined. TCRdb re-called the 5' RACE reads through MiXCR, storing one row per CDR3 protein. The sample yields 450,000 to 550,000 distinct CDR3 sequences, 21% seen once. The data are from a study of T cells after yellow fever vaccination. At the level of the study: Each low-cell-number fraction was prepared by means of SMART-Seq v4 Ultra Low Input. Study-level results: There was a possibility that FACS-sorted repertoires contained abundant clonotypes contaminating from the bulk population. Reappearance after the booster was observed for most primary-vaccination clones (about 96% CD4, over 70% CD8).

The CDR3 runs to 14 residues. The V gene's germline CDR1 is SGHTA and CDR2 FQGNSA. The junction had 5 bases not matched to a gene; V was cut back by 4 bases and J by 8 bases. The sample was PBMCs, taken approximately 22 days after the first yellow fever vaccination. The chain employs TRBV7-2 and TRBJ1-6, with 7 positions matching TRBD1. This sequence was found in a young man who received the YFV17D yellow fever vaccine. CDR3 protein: CASSWRDSYSPLHF. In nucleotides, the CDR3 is TGTGCCAGCAGCTGGCGGGACAGTTATTCACCCCTCCACTTT.